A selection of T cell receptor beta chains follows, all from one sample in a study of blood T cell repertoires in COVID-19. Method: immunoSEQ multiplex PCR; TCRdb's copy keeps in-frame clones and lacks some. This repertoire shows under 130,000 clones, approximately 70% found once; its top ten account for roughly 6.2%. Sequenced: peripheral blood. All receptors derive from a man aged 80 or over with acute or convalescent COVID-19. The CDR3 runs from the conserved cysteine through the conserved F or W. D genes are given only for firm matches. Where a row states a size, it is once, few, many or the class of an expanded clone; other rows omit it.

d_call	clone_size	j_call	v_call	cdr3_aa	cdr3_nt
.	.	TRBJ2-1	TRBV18	CASSAGDGQFF	TGTGCCAGCTCAGCAGGGGATGGGCAGTTCTTC
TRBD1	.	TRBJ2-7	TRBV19	CASSLPGDRSYEQYF	TGTGCCAGTAGTCTCCCTGGGGACAGGTCCTACGAGCAGTACTTC
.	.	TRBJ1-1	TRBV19	CASSIRPRDTEAFF	TGTGCCAGTAGTATCCGTCCTCGGGACACTGAAGCTTTCTTT
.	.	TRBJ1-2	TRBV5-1	CASSLEPVTYGYTF	TGCGCCAGCAGCTTGGAACCGGTCACCTATGGCTACACCTTC
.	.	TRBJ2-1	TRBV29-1	CSGRSGNEQFF	TGCAGCGGACGCTCAGGCAATGAGCAGTTCTTC
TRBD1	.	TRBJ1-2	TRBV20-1	CSASGGQGVLSYGYTF	TGCAGTGCTAGTGGGGGACAGGGGGTTTTAAGCTATGGCTACACCTTC
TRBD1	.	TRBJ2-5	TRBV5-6	CASSPLTGNQETQYF	TGTGCCAGCAGCCCTTTGACAGGGAATCAAGAGACCCAGTACTTC
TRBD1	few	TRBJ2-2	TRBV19	CASRGQGNTGELFF	TGTGCCAGTCGGGGACAGGGGAACACCGGGGAGCTGTTTTTT
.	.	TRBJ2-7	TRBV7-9	CASSPDYPLFHEQYF	TGTGCCAGCAGCCCGGACTACCCCCTTTTCCACGAGCAGTACTTC
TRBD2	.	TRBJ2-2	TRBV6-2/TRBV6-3	CASSLAGVNTGELFF	TGTGCCAGCAGTTTAGCGGGGGTGAACACCGGGGAGCTGTTTTTT
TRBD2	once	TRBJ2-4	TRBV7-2	CASSRGGGLAKNIQYF	TGTGCCAGCAGCCGCGGCGGGGGGCTGGCCAAAAACATTCAGTACTTC
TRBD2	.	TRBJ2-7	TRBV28	CASTQIGLAGLSAEQYF	TGTGCCAGCACCCAAATCGGACTAGCGGGCCTTTCGGCCGAGCAGTACTTC
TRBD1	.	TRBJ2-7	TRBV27	CASSKQGTLPYEQYF	TGTGCCAGCAGTAAACAGGGGACACTACCTTACGAGCAGTACTTC
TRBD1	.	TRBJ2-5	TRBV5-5	CASSPTFDRVQETQYF	TGTGCCAGCAGCCCAACTTTCGACAGGGTTCAAGAGACCCAGTACTTC
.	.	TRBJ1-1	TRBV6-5	CASNPTGTVNTEAFF	TGTGCCAGCAACCCAACCGGGACTGTGAACACTGAAGCTTTCTTT
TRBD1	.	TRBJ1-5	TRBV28	CASSLLDRVGQPQHF	TGTGCCAGCAGTCTCTTGGACAGGGTGGGACAGCCCCAGCATTTT
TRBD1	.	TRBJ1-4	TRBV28	CASSLHRGSTNEKLFF	TGTGCCAGCAGTCTTCACAGGGGGTCAACTAATGAAAAACTGTTTTTT
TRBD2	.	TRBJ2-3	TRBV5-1	CASSLPSGGSTDTQYF	TGCGCCAGCAGCTTGCCTAGCGGGGGTAGCACAGATACGCAGTATTTT
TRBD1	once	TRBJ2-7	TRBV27	CASSATGPYEQYF	TGTGCCAGCAGTGCGACAGGGCCTTACGAGCAGTACTTC
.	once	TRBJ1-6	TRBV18	CASSPGSDSPLHF	TGTGCCAGCTCACCCGGGTCGGATTCACCCCTCCACTTT
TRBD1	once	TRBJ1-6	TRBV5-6	CASSSTGAISPLHF	TGTGCCAGCAGCTCCACAGGGGCTATTTCACCCCTCCACTTT
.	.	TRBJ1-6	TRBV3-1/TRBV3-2	CASSQELPGGSPLHF	TGTGCCAGCAGCCAAGAACTGCCCGGGGGTTCACCCCTCCACTTT
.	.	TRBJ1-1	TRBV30	CAYLPRENTEAFF	TGTGCCTACCTTCCACGGGAGAACACTGAAGCTTTCTTT
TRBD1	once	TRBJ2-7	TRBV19	CASKPRDSTPEQYF	TGTGCCAGTAAACCCCGGGACAGTACGCCCGAGCAGTACTTC
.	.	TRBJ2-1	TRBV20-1	CSARQAHEQFF	TGCAGTGCTAGGCAAGCTCATGAGCAGTTCTTC
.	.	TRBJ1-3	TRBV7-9	CASSLDRNTIYF	TGTGCCAGCAGCCTGGACAGAAACACCATATATTTT
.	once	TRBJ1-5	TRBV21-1	CASSLRDRGGNQPQHF	TGTGCCAGCAGCCTCCGGGACAGGGGAGGCAATCAGCCCCAGCATTTT
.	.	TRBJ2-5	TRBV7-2	CASSFSQAQYF	TGTGCCAGCAGCTTTTCCCAGGCCCAGTACTTC
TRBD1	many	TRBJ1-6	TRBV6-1	CASSEAGTGVSPLHF	TGTGCCAGCAGTGAAGCTGGGACAGGGGTGTCACCCCTCCACTTT
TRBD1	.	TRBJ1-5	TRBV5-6	CASSSTGYAGAAQHF	TGTGCCAGCAGCTCGACAGGGTATGCGGGTGCGGCCCAGCATTTT
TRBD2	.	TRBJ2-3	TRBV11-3	CASSLGLSGRDTQYF	TGTGCCAGCAGCTTAGGTCTTAGCGGGAGAGATACGCAGTATTTT
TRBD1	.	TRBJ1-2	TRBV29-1	CSVIGTGYGYTF	TGCAGCGTGATTGGGACAGGGTATGGCTACACCTTC
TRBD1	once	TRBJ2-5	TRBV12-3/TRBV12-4	CASRWTGTETQYF	TGTGCCAGCAGATGGACAGGGACGGAGACCCAGTACTTC
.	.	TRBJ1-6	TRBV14	CASSQGLYNSPLHF	TGTGCCAGCAGCCAGGGGCTGTATAATTCACCCCTCCACTTT
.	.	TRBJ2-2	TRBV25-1	CASSFVTSTGELFF	TGTGCCAGCAGTTTCGTTACTTCCACCGGGGAGCTGTTTTTT